A single sample gave rise to the 27 T cell receptor beta chains below, sequenced in a study of T cells in Graves' hyperthyroidism and ophthalmopathy. Amplified TCR beta CDR3 regions came from RNA transcripts. The HTBI primer set drove a first-round RT-PCR of the TCR CDR3. MiXCR, applied by TCRdb to the multiplex PCR reads, yields one record per CDR3 protein. The sample holds around 480,000 distinct CDR3 sequences, roughly an eighth seen once. Sequencing input: blood. The receptors derive from a young woman with Graves' hyperthyroidism.

The table lists this clonotype with many counts. The chain joins TRBV19 to TRBJ1-1, with unresolved D. Trimming took off 7 bases at V and 6 bases at J, with 12 bases between the two ends. CDR1 is LNHDA, CDR2 SQIVND, per germline (reference sequence). This CDR3 has 12 residues. The CDR3, as DNA: TGTGCCAGTATTTATCGGTGGCCTGAAGCTTTCTTT. Amino acids: CASIYRWPEAFF.

There are many counts of this clonotype. This chain links TRBV11-3 with TRBJ1-3; TRBD1 might be the D (5 bases). Germline CDR1 and CDR2: SGHNT and YENEEA. Trimming stripped 4 bases from V and 5 bases from J, with 18 bases between. The CDR3 is 16 amino acids. CDR3 loop: CASSSSWDAPRNTIYF. CDR3 bases: TGTGCCAGCAGCTCATCTTGGGACGCACCGAGAAACACCATATATTTT.

The table lists this clonotype with a few counts. The chain employs TRBV24-1 and TRBJ1-2; 7 bases map to TRBD1. The CDR3 runs to 14 residues. With V trimmed by 3 bases and J by 4 bases, 4 bases remained unmatched. Germline-derived CDR1 and CDR2 are KGHDR and SFDVKD. The CDR3 nucleotides are TGTGCCACCAGTGATCCGGGACAGTCCTATGGCTACACCTTC. Its translation: CATSDPGQSYGYTF.

This clonotype was observed many times. The genes are TRBV2 and TRBJ2-2, with D possibly TRBD1 on 5 matching bases. The CDR3 runs 15 residues. Germline-derived CDR1 and CDR2 are SNHLY and FYNNEI. Trimming left V 2 bases short and J 5 bases short, with 12 bases between. The CDR3 protein is CASSEQGIETGELFF. The CDR3 nucleotides read TGTGCCAGCAGTGAACAGGGTATTGAGACCGGGGAGCTGTTTTTT.

The chain combines TRBV30 with TRBJ2-7; D may match TRBD1 or TRBD2 (5 bases each). Trimming took off 0 bases at V and 2 bases at J, with 14 bases between the two ends. CDR1 GTSNPN and CDR2 SVGIG come from the germline V gene (reference sequence). This CDR3 comprises 15 residues. The CDR3 region has the DNA TGTGCCTGGAGTGTATCCCGGGACGGGGCCTACGAGCAGTACTTC. Residues: CAWSVSRDGAYEQYF.

The rearrangement joins TRBV6-2 or TRBV6-3 to TRBJ2-1; D is unclear. Germline values: CDR1 MNHEY, CDR2 SVGEGT. The V end lost 1 base, the J end lost 4 bases, and 11 bases lay between the germline ends. The CDR3 is made up of 15 amino acids. CDR3: CASSYFEEPYNEQFF. The CDR3 DNA reads TGTGCCAGCAGTTACTTCGAGGAGCCTTACAATGAGCAGTTCTTC.

This clonotype has ten or more counts. The chain uses TRBV29-1 and TRBJ2-5; possible D gene TRBD2, 6 bases. V was cut by 6 bases and J by 5 bases, with 25 bases left in between. Germline assignment: CDR1 SQVTM and CDR2 ANQGSEA. The CDR3 runs 16 residues. Here the CDR3 DNA reads TGCAGCGTCGGGGGTACCTGGGACCCTGTTATGGAGACCCAGTACTTC. This translates into CSVGGTWDPVMETQYF.

This clonotype was seen a handful of times. The CDR3 sequence is CATSGENQETQYF. CDR3 DNA: TGTGCCACCTCCGGGGAGAACCAAGAGACCCAGTACTTC. The chain combines TRBV25-1 with TRBJ2-5, with a tentative D call TRBD2 (5 bases). The CDR3 loop spans 13 amino acids. Germline values: CDR1 MGHDK, CDR2 SYGVNS. The V end lost 10 bases, the J end lost 0 bases, and 12 bases lay between the germline ends. The full variable domain, in which reference TRBV25-1 and TRBJ2-5 provide the parts outside the CDR3, is EADIYQTPRYLVIGTGKKITLECSQTMGHDKMYWYQQDPGMELHLIHYSYGVNSTEKGDLSSESTVSRIRTEHFPLTLESARPSHTSQYLCATSGENQETQYFGPGTRLLVL.

This clonotype has only a few counts. The chain links TRBV7-2 to TRBJ1-4, with D possibly matching TRBD1 (5 bases). The CDR3 totals 15 residues. Germline V CDR1 and CDR2: SGHTA, FQGNSA. Deletions cut 1 base from V and 4 bases from J, with 10 bases between. The CDR3 DNA reads TGTGCCAGCAGCTTAGGGAGACAGATTAATGAAAAACTGTTTTTT. As protein: CASSLGRQINEKLFF.

This clonotype was picked up many times. The chain links TRBV13 to TRBJ2-7; no reliable D call. The CDR3 covers 16 residues. Per germline, CDR1 PRHDT and CDR2 FYEKMQ (reference sequence). V lost 2 bases, J lost 1 base, and 15 bases lay in between. The CDR3 DNA is TGTGCCAGCAGCTTAAGCCGACAAAGGGCTTCCTACGAGCAGTACTTC. Protein sequence: CASSLSRQRASYEQYF.

This clonotype has ten or more counts. This chain's CDR3 is CASSQEGRTANTEAFF. The CDR3 DNA follows: TGTGCCAGCAGCCAAGAAGGGCGGACAGCGAACACTGAAGCTTTCTTT. This chain connects TRBV14 to TRBJ1-1; D possibly corresponds to TRBD1 (6 bases). CDR3 size: 16 residues. The germline CDR1 and CDR2 sequences are SGHDN and FVKESK. Trimming stripped 0 bases from V and 1 base from J, with 12 bases between.

The table lists this clonotype with many counts. This chain connects TRBV5-8 to TRBJ1-5, with a tentative D call TRBD1 (6 bases). The CDR3 length is 16 residues. The V gene lost 3 bases and the J gene lost 2 bases, with 15 bases spanning the gap. Germline values: CDR1 SGHTS, CDR2 YDEGEE. This CDR3 is CASSSSWGGGNQPQHF. The DNA for the CDR3 is TGTGCCAGCAGCTCCTCGTGGGGGGGCGGCAATCAGCCCCAGCATTTT.

This clonotype was seen a handful of times. This rearrangement joins TRBV4-1 to TRBJ2-5; a possible D gene is TRBD1 (6 bases). The CDR3 runs to 13 residues. The ends were cut back, 3 bases at V and 9 bases at J, with 14 bases in the middle. Germline V lookup: CDR1 MGHRA, CDR2 YSYEKL. This chain's CDR3 is CASSQRAGAPQYF. DNA of the CDR3: TGCGCCAGCAGCCAGAGAGCAGGGGCGCCCCAGTACTTC.

In its sample, this clonotype was seen many times. V gene TRBV7-9 combines with J gene TRBJ1-2, with 7 bases fitting TRBD1. The CDR3 sequence is 15 residues long. V trimming: 1 base; J trimming: 2 bases; junction bases outside the gene matches: 4. Germline lookup yields CDR1 SEHNR and CDR2 FQNEAQ (reference sequence). CDR3 residues: CASSLGLGQNYGYTF. The DNA of the CDR3 is TGTGCCAGCAGCTTAGGGTTGGGACAGAACTATGGCTACACCTTC.

This clonotype was seen more than once but under ten times. The rearrangement joins TRBV9 to TRBJ2-3; D gene ambiguous. V was pared by 0 bases and J by 6 bases, with 11 bases between. Germline loops: CDR1 SGDLS, CDR2 YYNGEE. CDR3 size: 14 residues. The chain's CDR3 is CASSVGAAVDTQYF. CDR3 nucleotides: TGTGCCAGCAGCGTAGGGGCAGCAGTCGATACGCAGTATTTT.

V gene TRBV9 combines with J gene TRBJ2-1, with TRBD2 as a possible D gene (5 bases). The CDR3 runs to 23 residues. Trimming shortened V by 1 base and J by 6 bases, and 38 bases separated the two germline ends. In germline, CDR1 is SGDLS, CDR2 YYNGEE. CDR3: CASSVRPIAVNSEGRIRANEQFF. CDR3 in DNA: TGTGCCAGCAGCGTACGCCCTATTGCTGTTAATAGCGAGGGCAGGATTAGGGCCAATGAGCAGTTCTTC.

This clonotype was recorded many times. The rearrangement links TRBV5-1 to TRBJ2-3; TRBD2 might be the D (5 bases). The CDR3 has 15 amino acids. From germline, CDR1 is SGHRS and CDR2 YFSETQ. V shed 5 bases and J shed 2 bases, with 15 bases lying between them. The CDR3 coding sequence is TGCGCCAGCAGGCCCGGCGGGTGGATCACAGATACGCAGTATTTT. It yields the protein CASRPGGWITDTQYF.

This clonotype was counted ten times or more. This chain joins TRBV12-3 or TRBV12-4 and TRBJ2-7; D possibly corresponds to TRBD2 (6 bases). Between the trimmed V and J ends, which lost 3 bases and 5 bases, there was a span of 14 bases. The CDR3 spans 14 residues. CDR3 nucleotide sequence: TGTGCCAGCAGTTTTTTCGGGAGAATCGACGAGCAGTACTTC. Translation gives CASSFFGRIDEQYF.

This clonotype was seen ten or more times. CDR3 amino acids: CASSSPYRGQTQYF. The CDR3 DNA sequence: TGTGCCAGCAGTTCTCCTTACAGGGGACAGACCCAGTACTTC. The chain recombines TRBV27 with TRBJ2-5; 7 nucleotides line up with TRBD1. This CDR3 comprises 14 residues. Germline loops: CDR1 MNHEY, CDR2 SMNVEV (reference sequence). Germline trimming cut 4 bases from V and 6 bases from J; bases unmatched to any gene: 8.

This chain links TRBV20-1 with TRBJ2-7; 8 bases line up with TRBD2. Germline lookup yields CDR1 DFQATT and CDR2 SNEGSKA (reference sequence). The CDR3 has 14 amino acids. Trimming cost V 6 bases and J 6 bases; bases outside gene matches: 13. The CDR3 DNA reads TGCAGTGCCCTGGTTGGGACTAGACTTGCCGAGCAGTACTTC. It yields the protein CSALVGTRLAEQYF.

Turning to this clonotype: A clone one base away is much larger, so this may be a read error. The rearrangement uses TRBV11-2 and TRBJ1-1; 8 bases line up with TRBD1. The CDR3 totals 14 residues. CDR1 is SGHAT and CDR2 is FQNNGV in the germline V gene. V trimming: 4 bases; J trimming: 1 base; junction bases outside the gene matches: 2. The CDR3 protein is CASSSGQANTEAFF. As DNA, the CDR3 is TGTGCCAGCAGCTCGGGACAGGCGAACACTGAAGCTTTCTTT.

The genes are TRBV20-1 and TRBJ2-5, with 8 bases lining up with TRBD2. V was pared by 4 bases and J by 7 bases, with 17 bases of the junction left unmatched. The CDR3 is 16 residues long. Germline CDR1 reads DFQATT; CDR2 reads SNEGSKA (reference sequence). CDR3 protein: CSATKQASGSFGTQYF. DNA of the CDR3: TGCAGTGCTACCAAACAGGCCAGCGGGAGCTTCGGGACCCAGTACTTC.

This clonotype was seen many times. One end of the junction is discordant with germline, which a read error may explain. This sequence joins TRBV3-1 and TRBJ1-2; the D is unclear. This CDR3 region has 13 residues. Germline values: CDR1 LGHDT, CDR2 YNNKEL (reference sequence). The CDR3 here is CASSHYGYYGYTF. CDR3 coding DNA: TGTGCCAGCAGCCACTATGGATACTACGGCTACACCTTC.

This clonotype was found many times. The CDR3 protein is CASKPDRRPGNTIYF. CDR3 sequence (DNA): TGTGCCAGCAAGCCGGACAGGCGCCCTGGAAACACCATATATTTT. The gene calls are TRBV28 and TRBJ1-3; 7 bases are a match to TRBD1. The CDR3 sequence is 15 residues long. The junction had 8 bases not matched to a gene; V was cut back by 7 bases and J by 2 bases. From germline, CDR1 is MDHEN and CDR2 SYDVKM.

The sample holds a few counts of this clonotype. V and J are TRBV30 and TRBJ1-2, with a tentative D call TRBD1 (5 bases). Trimming removed 0 bases from V and 6 bases from J, with 11 bases in between. The CDR3 extends over 13 amino acids. Germline loops: CDR1 GTSNPN, CDR2 SVGIG (reference sequence). The DNA for the CDR3 is TGTGCCTGGAGTGTGCTTGACAGCGATGGCTACACCTTC. Protein: CAWSVLDSDGYTF.

This clonotype was found a few times. The chain employs TRBV25-1 and TRBJ2-6, with D possibly being TRBD1 (6 bases). Germline V gives CDR1 MGHDK, CDR2 SYGVNS. CDR3 length: 14 amino acids. Trimming left V 8 bases short and J 2 bases short, with 10 bases between. The CDR3 reads CASHPGAGANVLTF. For the CDR3, the DNA is TGTGCCAGCCACCCAGGGGCTGGGGCCAACGTCCTGACTTTC.

This clonotype appeared many times. The V and J genes are TRBV28 and TRBJ1-1; the D is unclear. Deletions cut 7 bases from V and 0 bases from J, with 9 bases between. The CDR3 contains 13 residues. From germline, CDR1 is MDHEN and CDR2 SYDVKM. For the CDR3, the DNA is TGTGCCAGCACTCACAAAGTGAACACTGAAGCTTTCTTT. Its protein product is CASTHKVNTEAFF.